This is a list of T cell receptor beta chains from one sample in a study of identical twins. TCRdb called the 5' RACE reads again in MiXCR, with one record for every CDR3 protein. Of more than 600,000 distinct CDR3 sequences in the sample, approximately 18% are singletons; the top ten hold about 12%. The same specimen was also included in a second study, on T cells expressing NK-cell markers.

Sequenced: PBMCs. The source of these receptors is a woman between 18 and 29 years old in good health. Both conserved end residues are part of each CDR3. Fields, in order: clone size, D gene, J gene, V gene, CDR3 protein, CDR3 DNA. The D gene is left open where the match is weak. Clone size appears in some rows only: once, few, many, or a class for an expanded clone.

abundance: few
d_gene: NA
j_gene: TRBJ2-1
v_gene: TRBV29-1
CDR3aa: CSVEHPGYNEQFF
CDR3nt: TGCAGCGTGGAACACCCGGGGTACAATGAGCAGTTCTTC

abundance: NA
d_gene: NA
j_gene: TRBJ2-7
v_gene: TRBV7-2
CDR3aa: CASSLFASPTEQYF
CDR3nt: TGTGCCAGCAGCTTATTCGCTAGCCCTACCGAGCAGTACTTC

abundance: few
d_gene: TRBD2
j_gene: TRBJ2-3
v_gene: TRBV5-1
CDR3aa: CASKDGGTTDTQYF
CDR3nt: TGCGCCAGCAAGGACGGGGGGACTACAGATACGCAGTATTTT

abundance: few
d_gene: TRBD2
j_gene: TRBJ2-3
v_gene: TRBV20-1
CDR3aa: CSAPLFAGVRDTQYF
CDR3nt: TGCAGTGCTCCCCTCTTCGCGGGGGTTCGAGATACGCAGTATTTT

abundance: NA
d_gene: TRBD2
j_gene: TRBJ2-7
v_gene: TRBV27
CDR3aa: CASSFSLAGEQYF
CDR3nt: TGTGCCAGCAGTTTTTCCCTAGCGGGAGAGCAGTACTTC

abundance: NA
d_gene: TRBD1
j_gene: TRBJ2-3
v_gene: TRBV9
CDR3aa: CASSVTGGFADTQYF
CDR3nt: TGTGCCAGCAGCGTAACAGGGGGCTTTGCAGATACGCAGTATTTT

abundance: once
d_gene: TRBD1
j_gene: TRBJ1-2
v_gene: TRBV29-1
CDR3aa: CSVTRGTGRGYTF
CDR3nt: TGCAGCGTCACCCGTGGGACAGGCCGTGGCTACACCTTC

abundance: few
d_gene: TRBD1
j_gene: TRBJ2-1
v_gene: TRBV10-3
CDR3aa: CAISDLPTGGSYNEQFF
CDR3nt: TGTGCCATCAGTGACCTCCCGACAGGGGGCTCCTACAATGAGCAGTTCTTC

abundance: NA
d_gene: NA
j_gene: TRBJ1-3
v_gene: TRBV12-3/TRBV12-4
CDR3aa: CASSYAFGNTIYF
CDR3nt: TGTGCCAGCAGTTACGCCTTCGGAAACACCATATATTTT

abundance: NA
d_gene: TRBD2
j_gene: TRBJ2-1
v_gene: TRBV20-1
CDR3aa: CSARDPLAGDSEQFF
CDR3nt: TGCAGTGCTAGAGATCCCCTAGCGGGAGACAGTGAGCAGTTCTTC

abundance: NA
d_gene: NA
j_gene: TRBJ1-2
v_gene: TRBV9
CDR3aa: CASSVATWTLNGYTF
CDR3nt: TGTGCCAGCAGCGTAGCTACGTGGACACTCAATGGCTACACCTTC

abundance: NA
d_gene: NA
j_gene: TRBJ2-5
v_gene: TRBV28
CDR3aa: CATKPRVWETQYF
CDR3nt: TGTGCCACCAAACCCCGGGTCTGGGAGACCCAGTACTTC

abundance: few
d_gene: NA
j_gene: TRBJ2-5
v_gene: TRBV7-2
CDR3aa: CASSQIPQETQYF
CDR3nt: TGTGCCAGCAGCCAGATCCCCCAAGAGACCCAGTACTTC

abundance: NA
d_gene: NA
j_gene: TRBJ2-1
v_gene: TRBV11-1
CDR3aa: CASSPWSDEQFF
CDR3nt: TGTGCCAGCAGCCCCTGGAGCGATGAGCAGTTCTTC

abundance: NA
d_gene: NA
j_gene: TRBJ2-3
v_gene: TRBV5-1
CDR3aa: CASSGDHTDTQYF
CDR3nt: TGCGCCAGCAGCGGGGACCACACAGATACGCAGTATTTT

abundance: NA
d_gene: TRBD2
j_gene: TRBJ2-1
v_gene: TRBV3-1
CDR3aa: CASSQGGLAGRGEQFF
CDR3nt: TGTGCCAGCAGCCAGGGCGGACTAGCGGGGCGGGGAGAGCAGTTCTTC

abundance: few
d_gene: NA
j_gene: TRBJ1-5
v_gene: TRBV12-3/TRBV12-4
CDR3aa: CASKGSQPQHF
CDR3nt: TGTGCCAGCAAGGGGTCCCAGCCCCAGCATTTT

abundance: many
d_gene: TRBD2
j_gene: TRBJ2-5
v_gene: TRBV10-3
CDR3aa: CATKAGDGGETQYF
CDR3nt: TGTGCCACCAAAGCGGGGGACGGCGGAGAGACCCAGTACTTC

abundance: NA
d_gene: TRBD2
j_gene: TRBJ2-7
v_gene: TRBV7-9
CDR3aa: CASSTPREENEQYF
CDR3nt: TGTGCCAGCAGCACTCCTCGGGAGGAGAACGAGCAGTACTTC

abundance: NA
d_gene: NA
j_gene: TRBJ1-6
v_gene: TRBV4-3
CDR3aa: CASSQVGAGRSNSPLHF
CDR3nt: TGCGCCAGCAGCCAAGTGGGAGCGGGCAGGAGTAATTCACCCCTCCACTTT

abundance: NA
d_gene: NA
j_gene: TRBJ2-7
v_gene: TRBV5-1
CDR3aa: CASSLPGEGEQYF
CDR3nt: TGCGCCAGCAGCTTGCCAGGGGAGGGCGAGCAGTACTTC

abundance: few
d_gene: TRBD2
j_gene: TRBJ2-3
v_gene: TRBV4-3
CDR3aa: CASSQEGLGTDTQYF
CDR3nt: TGCGCCAGCAGCCAAGAGGGACTAGGCACAGATACGCAGTATTTT

abundance: once
d_gene: NA
j_gene: TRBJ1-5
v_gene: TRBV4-2
CDR3aa: CASSQGSRGLGTQHF
CDR3nt: TGTGCCAGCAGCCAAGGTTCGAGGGGATTGGGGACCCAGCATTTT

abundance: NA
d_gene: NA
j_gene: TRBJ2-1
v_gene: TRBV7-3
CDR3aa: CASSLSPSVNEQFF
CDR3nt: TGTGCCAGCAGCTTAAGCCCTAGCGTCAATGAGCAGTTCTTC

abundance: many
d_gene: TRBD2
j_gene: TRBJ2-1
v_gene: TRBV12-3/TRBV12-4
CDR3aa: CASSTSGHNEQFF
CDR3nt: TGTGCCAGCAGTACTAGCGGGCACAATGAGCAGTTCTTC

abundance: NA
d_gene: TRBD2
j_gene: TRBJ2-1
v_gene: TRBV20-1
CDR3aa: CSVPAGGYNEQFF
CDR3nt: TGCAGTGTCCCAGCGGGGGGCTACAATGAGCAGTTCTTC

abundance: NA
d_gene: TRBD1
j_gene: TRBJ2-7
v_gene: TRBV18
CDR3aa: CASSNLPGQGAYEQYF
CDR3nt: TGTGCCAGCTCCAACCTCCCGGGACAGGGGGCGTACGAGCAGTACTTC

abundance: many
d_gene: TRBD2
j_gene: TRBJ2-1
v_gene: TRBV20-1
CDR3aa: CSARLAGSSYNEQFF
CDR3nt: TGCAGTGCTAGGTTAGCGGGGAGCTCCTACAATGAGCAGTTCTTC

abundance: few
d_gene: TRBD1
j_gene: TRBJ1-2
v_gene: TRBV12-3/TRBV12-4
CDR3aa: CASSPRTGRHYGYTF
CDR3nt: TGTGCCAGCAGTCCAAGGACAGGGAGGCACTATGGCTACACCTTC

abundance: NA
d_gene: TRBD1
j_gene: TRBJ2-2
v_gene: TRBV7-9
CDR3aa: CASSLVATGTTGELFF
CDR3nt: TGTGCCAGCAGCTTAGTTGCGACAGGGACGACCGGGGAGCTGTTTTTT

abundance: NA
d_gene: TRBD2
j_gene: TRBJ2-1
v_gene: TRBV12-3/TRBV12-4
CDR3aa: CASSLGELAGFYNEQFF
CDR3nt: TGTGCCAGCAGTTTAGGGGAGCTAGCGGGATTCTACAATGAGCAGTTCTTC

abundance: NA
d_gene: TRBD1
j_gene: TRBJ2-7
v_gene: TRBV27
CDR3aa: CASSLDRVAEQYF
CDR3nt: TGTGCCAGCAGTTTAGACAGGGTTGCCGAGCAGTACTTC

abundance: many
d_gene: NA
j_gene: TRBJ1-6
v_gene: TRBV29-1
CDR3aa: CSAGLMNSPLHF
CDR3nt: TGCAGCGCGGGACTGATGAATTCACCCCTCCACTTT

abundance: few
d_gene: TRBD2
j_gene: TRBJ2-1
v_gene: TRBV6-5
CDR3aa: CASSYVAGENEQFF
CDR3nt: TGTGCCAGCAGTTACGTTGCGGGAGAGAATGAGCAGTTCTTC

abundance: NA
d_gene: NA
j_gene: TRBJ2-2
v_gene: TRBV5-6
CDR3aa: CASSQGTLGELFF
CDR3nt: TGTGCCAGCAGCCAAGGGACGCTTGGGGAGCTGTTTTTT

abundance: few
d_gene: NA
j_gene: TRBJ2-1
v_gene: TRBV20-1
CDR3aa: CSASGGKPYNEQFF
CDR3nt: TGCAGTGCTAGTGGTGGGAAGCCCTACAATGAGCAGTTCTTC

abundance: many
d_gene: TRBD1
j_gene: TRBJ2-7
v_gene: TRBV27
CDR3aa: CASSFATGLYEQYF
CDR3nt: TGTGCCAGCAGTTTTGCGACAGGGCTGTACGAGCAGTACTTC

abundance: many
d_gene: TRBD2
j_gene: TRBJ2-7
v_gene: TRBV20-1
CDR3aa: CSASRGGGRGTSVYEQYF
CDR3nt: TGCAGTGCTAGTAGGGGTGGAGGGCGGGGGACTAGCGTATACGAGCAGTACTTC

abundance: NA
d_gene: NA
j_gene: TRBJ2-7
v_gene: TRBV9
CDR3aa: CASSPGTQEQYF
CDR3nt: TGTGCCAGCAGCCCAGGTACGCAAGAGCAGTACTTC

abundance: NA
d_gene: NA
j_gene: TRBJ2-1
v_gene: TRBV3-1
CDR3aa: CASSHAIYSYNEQFF
CDR3nt: TGTGCCAGCAGCCACGCCATTTACTCCTACAATGAGCAGTTCTTC

abundance: few
d_gene: TRBD1
j_gene: TRBJ1-2
v_gene: TRBV6-1
CDR3aa: CASSQLSGTGGYTF
CDR3nt: TGTGCCAGCAGCCAATTATCCGGGACAGGGGGCTACACCTTC

abundance: few
d_gene: NA
j_gene: TRBJ2-7
v_gene: TRBV9
CDR3aa: CASSVRGGGRGYEQYF
CDR3nt: TGTGCCAGCAGCGTAAGAGGGGGAGGGAGAGGCTACGAGCAGTACTTC

abundance: NA
d_gene: TRBD2
j_gene: TRBJ2-3
v_gene: TRBV7-9
CDR3aa: CASSSGTSGNGGTQYF
CDR3nt: TGTGCCAGCAGTTCCGGGACTAGCGGGAACGGAGGTACGCAGTATTTT

abundance: NA
d_gene: NA
j_gene: TRBJ2-3
v_gene: TRBV12-3/TRBV12-4
CDR3aa: CASSQYENTQYF
CDR3nt: TGTGCCAGCAGCCAGTACGAAAATACGCAGTATTTT

abundance: few
d_gene: TRBD1
j_gene: TRBJ2-3
v_gene: TRBV3-1
CDR3aa: CASSQQGARTDTQYF
CDR3nt: TGTGCCAGCAGTCAACAGGGGGCGCGGACAGATACGCAGTATTTT

abundance: NA
d_gene: NA
j_gene: TRBJ2-1
v_gene: TRBV12-3/TRBV12-4
CDR3aa: CASIPTGRINEQFF
CDR3nt: TGTGCCAGCATTCCTACTGGGCGGATCAATGAGCAGTTCTTC

abundance: few
d_gene: NA
j_gene: TRBJ2-3
v_gene: TRBV6-5
CDR3aa: CASSSSGTGTDTQYF
CDR3nt: TGTGCCAGCAGTTCCTCAGGGACCGGCACAGATACGCAGTATTTT

abundance: few
d_gene: NA
j_gene: TRBJ2-1
v_gene: TRBV10-3
CDR3aa: CAISTEGDEQFF
CDR3nt: TGTGCCATCAGTACGGAGGGGGATGAGCAGTTCTTC

abundance: few
d_gene: NA
j_gene: TRBJ1-1
v_gene: TRBV4-3
CDR3aa: CASSTGISDTEAFF
CDR3nt: TGCGCCAGCAGTACAGGGATTTCCGACACTGAAGCTTTCTTT

abundance: many
d_gene: NA
j_gene: TRBJ2-3
v_gene: TRBV20-1
CDR3aa: CSAQQGGTDTQYF
CDR3nt: TGCAGTGCTCAACAGGGTGGCACAGATACGCAGTATTTT

abundance: few
d_gene: NA
j_gene: TRBJ2-6
v_gene: TRBV5-1
CDR3aa: CASSQDSGANVLTF
CDR3nt: TGCGCCAGCAGCCAGGACTCTGGGGCCAACGTCCTGACTTTC

abundance: few
d_gene: NA
j_gene: TRBJ2-1
v_gene: TRBV9
CDR3aa: CASSSPPGTHSYNEQFF
CDR3nt: TGTGCCAGCAGCTCACCGCCCGGGACCCACTCCTACAATGAGCAGTTCTTC

abundance: NA
d_gene: NA
j_gene: TRBJ1-6
v_gene: TRBV12-3/TRBV12-4
CDR3aa: CASSLDRNYNSPLHF
CDR3nt: TGTGCCAGCAGTTTGGACAGAAACTATAATTCACCCCTCCACTTT

abundance: NA
d_gene: TRBD2
j_gene: TRBJ2-1
v_gene: TRBV6-2/TRBV6-3
CDR3aa: CASDLAGSDNEQFF
CDR3nt: TGTGCCAGCGACTTAGCGGGAAGCGACAATGAGCAGTTCTTC

abundance: NA
d_gene: NA
j_gene: TRBJ2-3
v_gene: TRBV9
CDR3aa: CASSAPTADTQYF
CDR3nt: TGTGCCAGCAGCGCCCCGACAGCAGATACGCAGTATTTT

abundance: few
d_gene: TRBD1
j_gene: TRBJ2-1
v_gene: TRBV6-2/TRBV6-3
CDR3aa: CASSRGGELPNEQFF
CDR3nt: TGTGCCAGCAGTAGAGGGGGCGAGCTCCCCAATGAGCAGTTCTTC

abundance: few
d_gene: NA
j_gene: TRBJ1-6
v_gene: TRBV7-8
CDR3aa: CASTKVFNSPLHF
CDR3nt: TGTGCCAGCACTAAGGTTTTTAATTCACCCCTCCACTTT